Listed here are 30 T cell receptor beta chains from one sample, sequenced in a study of CD8+CD57+ T cells in acquired aplastic anemia. TCR beta VDJ and CDR3 profiles were obtained from a genomic DNA template. From the reads, TCRdb called clonotypes with MiXCR, one entry per CDR3 protein. Here the sample spans hundreds of thousands of distinct CDR3 sequences, roughly 64% being singletons. Specimen: sorted CD4+, CD8+, or CD8+CD57+ T cells (not recorded which) from PBMCs. The receptors were sampled from a human donor in good health, serving as a control.

This clonotype was detected many times. This chain joins TRBV30 and TRBJ1-6; TRBD1 agrees at 8 bases. CDR1 is GTSNPN, CDR2 SVGIG, per germline (reference sequence). The V segment lost 3 bases and the J segment 8 bases; nucleotides outside the gene matches: 3. The CDR3 consists of 13 residues. The CDR3 loop reads CAWSDRGDSPLHF. The CDR3, as DNA: TGTGCCTGGAGCGACAGGGGAGATTCACCCCTCCACTTT.

As to this clonotype: At one end, the junction sequence differs from germline, possibly due to a read error. The gene calls are TRBV5-5 and TRBJ1-2; TRBD1 might be the D (6 bases). The CDR3 totals 13 residues. CDR1 is SGHKS and CDR2 is YYEKEE in the germline V gene (reference sequence). This CDR3 reads CASSQTGPDGYTF. CDR3 nucleotides: TGCGCCAGCAGCCAAACAGGGCCCGATGGCTACACCTTC. The variable domain in full, with the rest retrieved from reference TRBV5-5 and TRBJ1-2, is DAGVTQSPTHLIKTRGQQVTLRCSPISGHKSVSWYQQVLGQGPQFIFQYYEKEERGRGNFPDRFSARQFPNYSSELNVNALLLGDSALYLCASSQTGPDGYTFGSGTRLTVV.

A word on this clonotype: Its ends do not fully match the called genes, so a read error is possible. The V gene is TRBV7-2, the J gene TRBJ1-4; 7 bases agree with TRBD1. The CDR3 extends over 16 amino acids. Germline CDR1 reads SGHTA; CDR2 reads FQGNSA. CDR3 loop: CASSQGGGRVGEQLFF. DNA for the CDR3: TGCGCCAGCAGCCAGGGGGGAGGTAGGGTCGGGGAACAACTGTTTTTT.

Notes on this clonotype: The CDR3 ends on some other residue instead of the conserved phenylalanine or tryptophan, so this is likely a read error. The DNA is left out, because the CDR3 cannot be placed on it with certainty; the CDR3 is given as TCRdb lists it. The chain joins TRBV2 to TRBJ1-3; the DNA was not used to check the table's D call, TRBD1. Germline V gene lookup returns CDR1 SNHLY and CDR2 FYNNEI. The CDR3 sequence runs 14 residues, both termini included. The CDR3 loop reads CASRTGGSEQYFGL.

The genes are TRBV27 and TRBJ2-1; D is unresolved. Germline loops: CDR1 MNHEY, CDR2 SMNVEV (reference sequence). This CDR3 contains 13 residues. Trimming took 5 bases from V and 3 from J, leaving 8 bases between them. The CDR3 reads CASSPRNYNEQFF. The CDR3 DNA reads TGTGCCAGCAGTCCTAGGAACTACAATGAGCAGTTCTTC.

This clonotype was seen repeatedly, ten times or more. This chain connects TRBV14 to TRBJ1-1; D perhaps matches TRBD1 (5 bases). The CDR3 totals 13 residues. From germline, CDR1 is SGHDN and CDR2 FVKESK. V lost 0 bases and J 10 bases, leaving 12 bases between the germline ends. The CDR3, as DNA: TGTGCCAGCAGCCAAGAGGGGGACGGGGGAGCTTTCTTT. Residues: CASSQEGDGGAFF.

In this sample, this clonotype turned up once. It is likely a read error, because the conserved phenylalanine at the end of the CDR3 is missing. Because the CDR3's place on the DNA is in doubt, the DNA is left out and the CDR3 is given as listed by TCRdb. This chain uses TRBV7-9 with TRBJ1-2; the table gives TRBD1 as D, unverified against the DNA. From its first to its last residue, the CDR3 has 13 amino acids. Germline loops: CDR1 SEHNR, CDR2 FQNEAQ (reference sequence). CDR3 amino acids: CASSLRLLTTGEV.

In its sample, this clonotype was seen once. The missing conserved phenylalanine or tryptophan at the end of this CDR3 makes a read error likely. The CDR3 loop is CASSSATSYEQYY. CDR3 DNA sequence: TGCGCCAGCAGCTCGGCGACGTCGTACGAGCAGTACTAC. The chain is built from TRBV7-3 and TRBJ2-7, with D unclear. Germline CDR1 is SGHTA and CDR2 is FQGTGA. This CDR3 region has 13 residues.

This clonotype is a singleton in its sample. Mismatch with germline at one junction end may stem from a read error. The V and J genes are TRBV7-2 and TRBJ1-1; possible D gene TRBD1, 6 bases. Germline V lookup: CDR1 SGHTA, CDR2 FQGNSA. The CDR3 extends over 15 amino acids. The CDR3 reads CASSFRPGVEQEAFF. CDR3 in DNA: TGTGCCAGCAGCTTCCGGCCAGGGGTCGAGCAGGAAGCCTTCTTT.

This rearrangement joins TRBV10-3 to TRBJ2-7; maybe TRBD1 (5 bases). V was trimmed by 1 base and J by 2 bases, leaving 9 bases between them. Germline CDR1 reads ENHRY; CDR2 reads SYGVKD. The CDR3 extends over 14 amino acids. The CDR3 DNA reads as TGTGCCATCAGTGAGTGGCCAGGGACCTACGAGCAGTACTTC. Translated, it gives CAISEWPGTYEQYF.

Many counts were recorded for this clonotype. A much larger clone lies a single base off, so this may be a read error. The J gene is TRBJ2-7, the V gene TRBV6-6; no firm D call. V lost 7 bases to trimming and J lost 0 bases, with 4 bases between them. This CDR3 comprises 11 residues. CDR1 and CDR2 from the germline V gene are MNHNY and SVGAGI (reference sequence). The chain's CDR3 is CASTSSYEQYF. The DNA for the CDR3 is TGTGCCAGCACCAGCTCCTACGAGCAGTACTTC.

V usage is TRBV24-1 and J usage is TRBJ2-7; 11 bases are a match to TRBD1. Germline-derived CDR1 and CDR2 are KGHDR and SFDVKD. CDR3 length: 12 amino acids. The trim removed 12 bases at V and 3 bases at J, leaving 3 bases unmatched. For the CDR3, the DNA is TGTGCCGGGGGACAGGGGGTCTACGAGCAGTACTTC. It yields the protein CAGGQGVYEQYF.

This clonotype was observed at least ten times. The chain carries TRBV7-2 and TRBJ2-7, with 9 bases fitting TRBD1. V shed 1 base and J 2 bases; nucleotides not matched to a gene: 3. The CDR3 runs to 15 residues. Germline assignment: CDR1 SGHTA and CDR2 FQGNSA. CDR3 nucleotides: TGTGCCAGCAGCTTAGACCGGGACAGGGCCTACGAGCAGTACTTC. The encoded protein is CASSLDRDRAYEQYF.

Comment on this clonotype: Its ends do not fully match the called genes, so a read error is possible. The V call is TRBV7-2, the J call TRBJ2-5; D possibly corresponds to TRBD2 (6 bases). CDR1 and CDR2 (germline): SGHTA, FQGNSA. This CDR3 is built from 15 residues. CDR3 nucleotides: TGTGCCAGCAGTGGTGGCACGGGGCCTCGGGAGAACCAGTACTTC. This translates into CASSGGTGPRENQYF.

In its sample, this clonotype was seen once. The chain's CDR3 is CASSADGEPLSGSTF. Written as DNA, the CDR3 is TGTGCCAGCAGCGCAGACGGCGAACCGCTCTCTGGCTCTACCTTC. The chain uses TRBV7-2 and TRBJ1-2; D call uncertain. Germline V lookup: CDR1 SGHTA, CDR2 FQGNSA. This CDR3 region has 15 residues. V was shortened by 5 bases and J by 14 bases, with 27 bases between the two germline ends.

The V gene is TRBV5-4, the J gene TRBJ1-4; D is uncertain. CDR3 length: 16 residues. V was cut by 2 bases and J by 4 bases, with 15 bases left in between. Germline assignment: CDR1 SGHNT and CDR2 YYREEE (reference sequence). CDR3 sequence reads: CASSFGEVILNEKLFF. The CDR3 DNA sequence: TGTGCCAGCAGCTTTGGTGAGGTTATCCTTAATGAAAAACTGTTTTTT.

The rearrangement links TRBV9 to TRBJ1-1; 8 nucleotides agree with TRBD1. V lost 5 bases, J lost 6 bases, and 12 bases stayed unmatched. The germline V gene encodes CDR1 SGDLS and CDR2 YYNGEE. This CDR3 has 15 residues. The CDR3 sequence is CASRSGTGPRAEAFF. CDR3 nucleotides: TGTGCCAGCAGATCCGGGACAGGCCCCCGAGCTGAAGCTTTCTTT.

With respect to this clonotype: An end of the junction differs from the germline gene, which may be a read error. The chain links TRBV7-8 to TRBJ1-2; no clear D. The CDR3 loop spans 17 amino acids. The germline V gene encodes CDR1 SGHVS and CDR2 FQNEAQ. CDR3 nucleotide sequence: TGTGCCACCAGCATAGACGCCGGAGAGCAGAACGGCGGAGGCTACACCTTC. Translation gives CATSIDAGEQNGGGYTF.

V usage is TRBV6-5 and J usage is TRBJ1-1, with 10 bases identical to TRBD1. The CDR3 has 16 amino acids. CDR1 is MNHEY, CDR2 SVGAGI, per germline. The trim removed 2 bases at V and 4 bases at J, leaving 7 bases unmatched. The DNA of the CDR3 is TGTGCCAGCAGTTACAGCCGGGACAGGGGTGGCACTGAAGCTTTCTTT. It codes for CASSYSRDRGGTEAFF.

The V gene is TRBV3-2, the J gene TRBJ2-1; TRBD2, the table's D call, lacks a check against the DNA. TRBV3-2 is noted as a pseudogene. The CDR3 runs to 13 residues. CDR3 sequence reads: CASSPLKSGEQFF. DNA for the CDR3: TGTGCCAGCAGCCCCTTAAAAAGCGGTGAGCAGTTCTTC.

This clonotype has a count of ten or more. The V and J genes are TRBV6-1 and TRBJ1-3; D is unclear. Trimming took off 1 base at V and 7 bases at J, with 8 bases between the two ends. CDR3 length equals 13 residues. The germline V gene encodes CDR1 MNHNS and CDR2 SASEGT. Here the CDR3 reads CASSEVGWNTIYF. In nucleotides, the CDR3 is TGTGCCAGCAGTGAAGTGGGTTGGAACACCATATATTTT.

This clonotype was counted many times. The chain combines TRBV9 with TRBJ2-1; D is unclear. The CDR3 covers 12 residues. V lost 0 bases and J 10 bases, leaving 8 bases between the germline ends. Germline values: CDR1 SGDLS, CDR2 YYNGEE. CDR3 protein: CASSVGGGEQFF. As DNA, the CDR3 is TGTGCCAGCAGCGTAGGGGGTGGGGAGCAGTTCTTC.

This clonotype has more than one count but fewer than ten. The gene calls are TRBV6-6 and TRBJ1-2, with 9 bases lining up with TRBD1. The CDR3 has 13 residues. Germline V gene data show CDR1 as MNHNY and CDR2 as SVGAGI (reference sequence). Trimming cost V 5 bases and J 7 bases; bases outside gene matches: 5. CDR3 in amino acids: CASSGDREGGYTF. The CDR3 DNA sequence: TGTGCCAGCAGTGGGGACAGGGAAGGTGGCTACACCTTC.

In this sample, this clonotype turned up many times. The chain joins TRBV9 to TRBJ2-1, with a tentative D call TRBD1 (9 bases). Germline V gives CDR1 SGDLS, CDR2 YYNGEE. The CDR3 is made up of 16 amino acids. V was pared by 4 bases and J by 4 bases, with 18 bases between. CDR3 nucleotide sequence: TGTGCCAGCAGCCCCCGGGGGGGACAGGGTTACAATGAGCAGTTCTTC. This translates into CASSPRGGQGYNEQFF.

Turning to this clonotype: The germline gene is not matched at one end of the junction; a read error may be the cause. V gene TRBV10-3 combines with J gene TRBJ2-3; TRBD2 matches at 11 bases. The CDR3 is 15 residues long. The V gene's germline CDR1 is ENHRY and CDR2 SYGVKD. This CDR3 is CASSVGTSGTGTQYF. The CDR3 nucleotides are TGTGCCAGCAGCGTCGGGACTAGCGGCACAGGTACGCAGTATTTT.

The chain links TRBV2 to TRBJ2-1, with D uncertain. Trimming took 1 base from V and 9 from J, leaving 13 bases between them. The CDR3 has 14 residues. Per the germline V gene, CDR1 is SNHLY and CDR2 is FYNNEI. The CDR3, as DNA: TGTGCCAGCAGTGAAGGAAGGCAATACTTTGAGCAGTTCTTC. Its protein product is CASSEGRQYFEQFF.

This clonotype was recorded many times. The junction departs from the called germline gene at one end, perhaps through a read error. The chain carries TRBV12-3 or TRBV12-4 and TRBJ2-7; 9 bases line up with TRBD2. The CDR3 sequence is 14 residues long. The CDR3 loop reads CASSLAGLAYEQYF. CDR3 nucleotide sequence: TGTGCCAGCAGTCTAGCGGGACTGGCGTACGAGCAGTACTTC.

The chain joins TRBV20-1 to TRBJ1-2; 7 positions match TRBD1. The germline V gene encodes CDR1 DFQATT and CDR2 SNEGSKA (reference sequence). V lost 5 bases and J lost 9; bases outside the gene matches: 12. There are 13 residues in the CDR3. The chain's CDR3 is CSAQQGEDYCYTF. Written as DNA, the CDR3 is TGCAGTGCTCAGCAGGGGGAAGATTATTGCTACACCTTC.

This chain uses TRBV5-5 with TRBJ2-7, with TRBD2 matching 7 bases. From germline, CDR1 is SGHKS and CDR2 YYEKEE (reference sequence). The V and J ends lost 2 bases and 6 bases, in that order; junction bases with no gene match: 8. The CDR3 is made up of 14 amino acids. CDR3 sequence (DNA): TGTGCCAGCAGCTTAGGACTAGTCATCCCCGAGCAGTACTTC. Translating it yields CASSLGLVIPEQYF.

The J gene is TRBJ2-1, the V gene TRBV7-2, with no clear D. CDR1 SGHTA and CDR2 FQGNSA come from the germline V gene. The CDR3 consists of 13 residues. Trimming cost V 2 bases and J 10 bases, with 12 bases left between them. The CDR3 reads CASSLMAGYEQFF. The CDR3 nucleotides are TGTGCCAGCAGCTTAATGGCCGGCTACGAGCAGTTCTTC.